What follows are 31 T cell receptor beta chains derived from one specimen sequenced in a study of blood T cell repertoires in COVID-19. Profiled with immunoSEQ multiplex PCR; TCRdb holds only in-frame clones, not every one. The data contain 230,000 or so clones, about 90% of them singletons. The sequenced sample was peripheral blood. These receptors originate from a man between 35 and 55 years old with active or convalescent COVID-19.

This chain uses TRBV7-8 with TRBJ2-1; 13 bases fit TRBD2. V dropped 5 bases and J dropped 7; count of bases not matched to a gene: 8. The V gene's germline CDR1 is SGHVS and CDR2 FQNEAQ. The CDR3 is made up of 16 amino acids. CDR3 sequence reads: CASSPTSGRAANEQFF. CDR3 coding DNA: TGTGCCAGCAGCCCTACTAGCGGGAGGGCCGCAAATGAGCAGTTCTTC.

The CDR3 bases are TGTGCCAGCAGTTTTTCCTCTCCGGGGGGCTACACCTTC. This gives the protein CASSFSSPGGYTF. The chain combines TRBV28 with TRBJ1-2; D is unresolved. V dropped 3 bases and J dropped 8 bases, with 13 bases sitting between them. The CDR3 is 13 residues long. CDR1 MDHEN and CDR2 SYDVKM come from the germline V gene.

The genes are TRBV7-3 and TRBJ2-3, with 7 bases identical to TRBD2. The ends lost 2 bases at V and 0 bases at J; junction bases unmatched: 5. The CDR3 is 16 amino acids. CDR1 and CDR2 from the germline V gene are SGHTA and FQGTGA. CDR3 in DNA: TGTGCCAGCAGCTTAGCGGGAGCTATTAGCACAGATACGCAGTATTTT. It is translated as CASSLAGAISTDTQYF.

About this clone: Other nucleotide sequences in the sample specify the same CDR3. V usage is TRBV6-6 and J usage is TRBJ1-1; 11 bases fit TRBD1. The CDR3 sequence is 15 residues long. CDR1 MNHNY and CDR2 SVGAGI come from the germline V gene (reference sequence). Trimming at V came to 0 bases and at J to 4 bases, leaving 1 base not matched to a gene. CDR3: CASSYSGQGATEAFF. The DNA for the CDR3 is TGTGCCAGCAGTTACTCCGGACAGGGGGCCACTGAAGCTTTCTTT.

This chain connects TRBV19 to TRBJ2-6; D ambiguous. Trimming left V 7 bases short and J 0 bases short, with 10 bases between. The length of the CDR3 is 15 residues. Per germline, CDR1 LNHDA and CDR2 SQIVND (reference sequence). The DNA for the CDR3 is TGTGCCAGTACCTATCGGAGCTCTGGGGCCAACGTCCTGACTTTC. It yields the protein CASTYRSSGANVLTF.

The J gene is TRBJ2-7, the V gene TRBV5-1; 8 bases are shared with TRBD1. Germline-derived CDR1 and CDR2 are SGHRS and YFSETQ. The CDR3 is made up of 14 amino acids. J gave up 2 bases and V 4 bases, and 5 bases lay outside the gene matches. This CDR3 is CASSKGQGPYEQYF. CDR3 nucleotides: TGCGCCAGCAGCAAAGGACAGGGACCCTACGAGCAGTACTTC.

The chain employs TRBV7-9 and TRBJ2-3, with 10 bases lining up with TRBD2. The germline V gene has CDR1 SEHNR and CDR2 FQNEAQ (reference sequence). V trimming: 5 bases; J trimming: 0 bases; junction bases outside the gene matches: 2. This CDR3 contains 15 residues. CDR3 nucleotide sequence: TGTGCCAGCAGCCATAGCGGGGGGAGCACAGATACGCAGTATTTT. This gives the protein CASSHSGGSTDTQYF. The whole variable domain, filled in from reference TRBV7-9 and TRBJ2-3, reads DTGVSQNPRHKITKRGQNVTFRCDPISEHNRLYWYRQTLGQGPEFLTYFQNEAQLEKSRLLSDRFSAERPKGSFSTLEIQRTEQGDSAMYLCASSHSGGSTDTQYFGPGTRLTVL.

The chain joins TRBV19 to TRBJ2-1, with D unclear. The CDR3 is 12 residues long. Trimming cost V 4 bases and J 6 bases, with 7 bases left between them. Germline V gene lookup returns CDR1 LNHDA and CDR2 SQIVND (reference sequence). CDR3 bases: TGTGCCAGTAGTACCAGACTCAATGAGCAGTTCTTC. It is translated as CASSTRLNEQFF.

The genes are TRBV12-3 or TRBV12-4 and TRBJ1-1; tentatively, D is TRBD1 (5 bases). The CDR3 is 13 amino acids. Deletions cut 7 bases from V and 7 bases from J, with 16 bases between. The CDR3 sequence: CASTSNPGVEAFF. The DNA of the CDR3 is TGTGCCAGCACCTCGAATCCGGGGGTTGAAGCTTTCTTT.

This clone was recorded at least ten times. The V and J genes are TRBV7-9 and TRBJ2-7; 8 bases are shared with TRBD1. Germline CDR1 is SEHNR and CDR2 is FQNEAQ (reference sequence). This CDR3 region has 14 residues. V gave up 4 bases and J gave up 4 bases; unmatched junction bases: 6. The CDR3 spells CASSWTGKQYEQYF. In DNA form, the CDR3 reads TGTGCCAGCAGCTGGACAGGGAAACAATACGAGCAGTACTTC.

The chain uses TRBV6-5 and TRBJ2-6; D possibly corresponds to TRBD1 (6 bases). The CDR3 has 15 amino acids. Germline V gene lookup returns CDR1 MNHEY and CDR2 SVGAGI. V was clipped by 10 bases and J by 0 bases, with 13 bases between them. The CDR3: CATVRGSSGANVLTF. As DNA, the CDR3 is TGTGCCACCGTTAGGGGGAGCTCTGGGGCCAACGTCCTGACTTTC.

The chain uses TRBV28 and TRBJ2-7; 7 bases map to TRBD2. The CDR3 is 15 amino acids. Germline loops: CDR1 MDHEN, CDR2 SYDVKM. The junction had 6 bases not matched to a gene; V was cut back by 1 base and J by 3 bases. CDR3 DNA sequence: TGTGCCAGCAGTTTATCTCGGGGGGTTGACTACGAGCAGTACTTC. Residues: CASSLSRGVDYEQYF.

The chain couples TRBV6-5 to TRBJ2-7; a weak D match, TRBD1 (6 bases). Between the trimmed V and J ends, which lost 6 bases and 2 bases, there was a span of 17 bases. This CDR3 has 15 residues. Germline assignment: CDR1 MNHEY and CDR2 SVGAGI. The CDR3 spells CASRDPGTPTYEQYF. CDR3 bases: TGTGCCAGCAGGGACCCGGGGACACCCACCTACGAGCAGTACTTC.

The chain uses TRBV5-4 and TRBJ2-1, with TRBD1 identical over 9 bases. V gave up 4 bases and J gave up 7 bases; unmatched junction bases: 3. CDR3 length equals 13 residues. Germline V gene lookup returns CDR1 SGHNT and CDR2 YYREEE (reference sequence). The CDR3 DNA reads TGTGCCAGCAGCGCGGACAGGGGAAATGAGCAGTTCTTC. Encoded protein: CASSADRGNEQFF.

The chain employs TRBV6-5 and TRBJ2-1, with 8 bases matching TRBD1. The J segment lost 4 bases and the V segment lost 7 bases, leaving 9 bases of the junction unmatched. Germline-derived CDR1 and CDR2 are MNHEY and SVGAGI. The CDR3 sequence is 15 residues long. CDR3 sequence (DNA): TGTGCCAGCAACCCTGACAGGGGCCTTTACAATGAGCAGTTCTTC. Translation gives CASNPDRGLYNEQFF.

This clone has just a few counts. The CDR3 DNA sequence: TGTGCCAGCACCCCGCCCAGAGGGAAAGCTTTCTTT. Amino acids: CASTPPRGKAFF. V and J are TRBV28 and TRBJ1-1; D remains ambiguous. This CDR3 contains 12 residues. V dropped 7 bases and J dropped 9 bases, with 15 bases sitting between them. The germline gives CDR1 MDHEN, CDR2 SYDVKM. Based on the CDR3 plus reference TRBV28 and TRBJ1-1, the full variable domain is DVKVTQSSRYLVKRTGEKVFLECVQDMDHENMFWYRQDPGLGLRLIYFSYDVKMKEKGDIPEGYSVSREKKERFSLILESASTNQTSMYLCASTPPRGKAFFGQGTRLTVV.

The rearrangement uses TRBV6-5 and TRBJ2-2; 9 nucleotides align to TRBD1. V was pared by 6 bases and J by 5 bases, with 7 bases of the junction left unmatched. The CDR3 has 15 amino acids. Per the germline V gene, CDR1 is MNHEY and CDR2 is SVGAGI. The CDR3 DNA follows: TGTGCCAGCAGGGCGGACAGGGGAAGAACCGGGGAGCTGTTTTTT. Translation: CASRADRGRTGELFF.

J is TRBJ2-7 and V is TRBV4-1; 7 nucleotides align to TRBD1. CDR1 and CDR2 from the germline V gene are MGHRA and YSYEKL. With V trimmed by 4 bases and J by 2 bases, 11 bases remained unmatched. This CDR3 has 16 residues. The CDR3 DNA sequence: TGCGCCAGCAGCCCGTATGGGACAGCCGATACCTACGAGCAGTACTTC. Its translation is CASSPYGTADTYEQYF.

The gene calls are TRBV7-9 and TRBJ2-7, with 7 positions matching TRBD1. V gave up 5 bases and J gave up 1 base; unmatched junction bases: 8. The germline V gene has CDR1 SEHNR and CDR2 FQNEAQ (reference sequence). This CDR3 comprises 15 residues. CDR3 sequence reads: CASSGGQSGSYEQYF. Here the CDR3 DNA reads TGTGCCAGCAGCGGGGGACAGTCGGGGTCCTACGAGCAGTACTTC.

V usage is TRBV11-2 and J usage is TRBJ1-1; tentative D call: TRBD1 (5 bases). Per germline, CDR1 SGHAT and CDR2 FQNNGV. The CDR3 spans 15 residues. V was clipped by 4 bases and J by 10 bases, with 22 bases between them. The CDR3 spells CASSSSGDWSSGAFF. The DNA of the CDR3 is TGTGCCAGCAGCTCAAGCGGGGACTGGTCTTCTGGAGCTTTCTTT. Filled out from reference TRBV11-2 and TRBJ1-1, the complete variable domain reads EAGVAQSPRYKIIEKRQSVAFWCNPISGHATLYWYQQILGQGPKLLIQFQNNGVVDDSQLPKDRFSAERLKGVDSTLKIQPAKLEDSAVYLCASSSSGDWSSGAFFGQGTRLTVV.

V is TRBV7-3 and J is TRBJ1-4, with D perhaps matching TRBD1 (6 bases). Trimming took off 5 bases at V and 4 bases at J, with 20 bases between the two ends. The CDR3 spans 17 residues. Germline CDR1 and CDR2: SGHTA and FQGTGA. CDR3 sequence (DNA): TGTGCCAGCAGCCTCTACAGGGTTGGAAAGGATAATGAAAAACTGTTTTTT. Its translation is CASSLYRVGKDNEKLFF.

The chain couples TRBV11-3 to TRBJ1-1, with D possibly being TRBD1 (6 bases). Germline V CDR1 and CDR2: SGHNT, YENEEA. The CDR3 covers 12 residues. V was shortened by 3 bases and J by 10 bases, with 12 bases between the two germline ends. For the CDR3, the DNA is TGTGCCAGCAGCTTCCCGACAGGCCCAGCTTTCTTT. Amino acids: CASSFPTGPAFF.

This rearrangement joins TRBV5-1 to TRBJ2-1; a weak D match, TRBD2 (5 bases). Trimming removed 2 bases from V and 9 bases from J, with 15 bases in between. CDR3 length: 14 amino acids. Germline loops: CDR1 SGHRS, CDR2 YFSETQ. CDR3 bases: TGCGCCAGCAGCTTTAGCCCTCCCGGAGGTGAGCAGTTCTTC. Translating gives CASSFSPPGGEQFF.

The chain recombines TRBV7-9 with TRBJ1-1; 7 bases are shared with TRBD1. J gave up 5 bases and V 5 bases, and 8 bases lay outside the gene matches. Germline V gene lookup returns CDR1 SEHNR and CDR2 FQNEAQ (reference sequence). This CDR3 has 14 residues. DNA of the CDR3: TGTGCCAGCAGCCGAAAACAGGGGATAACTGAAGCTTTCTTT. It specifies CASSRKQGITEAFF.

J is TRBJ2-1 and V is TRBV7-8, with TRBD2 identical over 12 bases. This CDR3 is 16 amino acids long. J gave up 6 bases and V 4 bases, and 7 bases lay outside the gene matches. Germline V gives CDR1 SGHVS, CDR2 FQNEAQ. In DNA, the CDR3 is TGTGCCAGCAGCTGGGAGACTAGCGGGAGCGGCAATGAGCAGTTCTTC. This translates into CASSWETSGSGNEQFF. Combining the CDR3 with reference TRBV7-8 and TRBJ2-1 gives the whole variable domain GAGVSQSPRYKVAKRGQDVALRCDPISGHVSLFWYQQALGQGPEFLTYFQNEAQLDKSGLPSDRFFAERPEGSVSTLKIQRTQQEDSAVYLCASSWETSGSGNEQFFGPGTRLTVL.

The J gene is TRBJ1-3, the V gene TRBV2; possible D gene TRBD1, 6 bases. Germline V gene lookup returns CDR1 SNHLY and CDR2 FYNNEI. The CDR3 loop spans 17 amino acids. Between the trimmed V and J ends, which lost 9 bases and 0 bases, there was a span of 21 bases. The CDR3 spells CASDWGQGVSSGNTIYF. CDR3 nucleotides: TGTGCCAGTGACTGGGGGCAAGGGGTGAGCTCTGGAAACACCATATATTTT.

This chain links TRBV5-1 with TRBJ1-2; D not certain. This CDR3 comprises 12 residues. V shed 0 bases and J shed 7 bases, with 7 bases lying between them. Germline CDR1 SGHRS, CDR2 YFSETQ. The CDR3 bases are TGCGCCAGCAGCTTGGGGGGAGCTGGCTACACCTTC. Amino acids: CASSLGGAGYTF.

This chain links TRBV5-1 with TRBJ1-2; a possible D gene is TRBD1 (6 bases). CDR3 length: 15 amino acids. The V gene lost 4 bases and the J gene lost 4 bases, with 17 bases spanning the gap. Per the germline V gene, CDR1 is SGHRS and CDR2 is YFSETQ. CDR3 region: CASSPPETGIYGYTF. CDR3 coding DNA: TGCGCCAGCAGCCCTCCCGAAACAGGGATCTATGGCTACACCTTC.

The chain employs TRBV7-6 and TRBJ1-1; D call uncertain. Looked up from germline, CDR1 is SGHVS and CDR2 is FNYEAQ. Trimming shortened V by 2 bases and J by 7 bases, and 5 bases separated the two germline ends. The CDR3 covers 11 residues. CDR3 coding DNA: TGTGCCAGCAGCTTATTAGATGAAGCTTTCTTT. Encoded protein: CASSLLDEAFF.

The chain links TRBV7-8 to TRBJ2-7; 7 positions agree with TRBD2. The CDR3 spans 14 residues. The V gene end was trimmed by 4 bases and the J gene end by 9 bases; junction bases not matched to a gene: 12. Germline loops: CDR1 SGHVS, CDR2 FQNEAQ. The CDR3 sequence is CASSSKALPSGQYF. In DNA, the CDR3 is TGTGCCAGCAGCTCAAAGGCCCTCCCTAGCGGGCAGTACTTC.

This chain uses TRBV27 with TRBJ2-1; 11 positions agree with TRBD1. CDR1 is MNHEY and CDR2 is SMNVEV in the germline V gene (reference sequence). The CDR3 spans 13 residues. Trimming at V came to 5 bases and at J to 8 bases, leaving 2 bases not matched to a gene. The CDR3 DNA reads TGTGCCAGCAGTGGACAGGGGGCGGATGAGCAGTTCTTC. Translating it yields CASSGQGADEQFF.